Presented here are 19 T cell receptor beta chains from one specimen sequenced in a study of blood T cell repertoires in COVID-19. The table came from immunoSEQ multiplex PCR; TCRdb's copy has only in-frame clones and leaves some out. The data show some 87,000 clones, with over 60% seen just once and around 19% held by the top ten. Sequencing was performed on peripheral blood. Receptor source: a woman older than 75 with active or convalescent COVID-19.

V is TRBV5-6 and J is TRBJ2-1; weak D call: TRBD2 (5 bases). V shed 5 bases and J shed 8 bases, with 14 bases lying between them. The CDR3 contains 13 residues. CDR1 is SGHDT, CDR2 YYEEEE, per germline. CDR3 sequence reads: CASRPGLGHEQFF. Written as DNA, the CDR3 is TGTGCCAGCAGGCCCGGACTGGGCCATGAGCAGTTCTTC.

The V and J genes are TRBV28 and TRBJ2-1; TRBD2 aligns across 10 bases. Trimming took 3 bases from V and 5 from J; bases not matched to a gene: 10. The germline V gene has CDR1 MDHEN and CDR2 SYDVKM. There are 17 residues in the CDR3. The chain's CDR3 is CASSFLAGDPSNNEQFF. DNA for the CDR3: TGTGCCAGCAGTTTTCTAGCGGGGGATCCTAGTAACAATGAGCAGTTCTTC.

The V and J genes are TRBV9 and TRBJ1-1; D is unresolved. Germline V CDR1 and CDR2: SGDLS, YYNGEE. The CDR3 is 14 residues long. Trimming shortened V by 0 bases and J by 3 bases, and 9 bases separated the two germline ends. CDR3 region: CASSVGLRDTEAFF. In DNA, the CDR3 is TGTGCCAGCAGCGTAGGTTTACGGGACACTGAAGCTTTCTTT.

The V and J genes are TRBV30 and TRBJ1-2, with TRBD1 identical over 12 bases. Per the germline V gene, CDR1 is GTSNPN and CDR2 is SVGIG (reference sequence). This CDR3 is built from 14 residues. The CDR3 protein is CALGTGGDKDGYTF. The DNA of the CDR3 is TGTGCGCTGGGGACAGGGGGCGATAAGGATGGCTACACCTTC.

CDR3 protein: CASSLDRDNEQFF. The DNA for the CDR3 is TGTGCCAGCAGCTTAGATCGGGATAATGAGCAGTTCTTC. The gene calls are TRBV11-2 and TRBJ2-1, with a tentative D call TRBD2 (5 bases). Germline assignment: CDR1 SGHAT and CDR2 FQNNGV. The V end was cut by 0 bases, the J end by 7 bases, with 7 bases between. The CDR3 sequence is 13 residues long.

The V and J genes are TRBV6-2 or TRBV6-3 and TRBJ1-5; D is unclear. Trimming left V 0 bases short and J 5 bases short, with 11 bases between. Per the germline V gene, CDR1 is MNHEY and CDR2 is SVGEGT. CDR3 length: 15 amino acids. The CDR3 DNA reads TGTGCCAGCAGTTACTCGGGCGACGGTCATCAGCCCCAGCATTTT. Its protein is CASSYSGDGHQPQHF.

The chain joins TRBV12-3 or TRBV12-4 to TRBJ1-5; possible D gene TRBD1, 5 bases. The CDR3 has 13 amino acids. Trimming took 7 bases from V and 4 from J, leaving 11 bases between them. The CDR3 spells CASNPGGNQPQHF. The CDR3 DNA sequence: TGTGCCAGCAACCCGGGGGGGAATCAGCCCCAGCATTTT.

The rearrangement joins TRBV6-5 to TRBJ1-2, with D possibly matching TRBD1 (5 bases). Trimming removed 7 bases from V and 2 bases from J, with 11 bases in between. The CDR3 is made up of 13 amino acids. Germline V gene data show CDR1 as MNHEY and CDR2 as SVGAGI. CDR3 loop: CASTAGLNYGYTF. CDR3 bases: TGTGCCAGCACCGCAGGGCTAAACTATGGCTACACCTTC.

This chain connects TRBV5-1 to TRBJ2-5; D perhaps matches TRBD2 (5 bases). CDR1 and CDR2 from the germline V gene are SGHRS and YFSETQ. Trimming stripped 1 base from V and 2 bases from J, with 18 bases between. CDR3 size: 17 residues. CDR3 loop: CASSLTDGFREQETQYF. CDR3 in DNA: TGCGCCAGCAGCTTGACGGACGGATTTCGGGAACAAGAGACCCAGTACTTC. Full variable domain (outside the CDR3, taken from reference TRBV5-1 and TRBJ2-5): KAGVTQTPRYLIKTRGQQVTLSCSPISGHRSVSWYQQTPGQGLQFLFEYFSETQRNKGNFPGRFSGRQFSNSRSEMNVSTLELGDSALYLCASSLTDGFREQETQYFGPGTRLLVL.

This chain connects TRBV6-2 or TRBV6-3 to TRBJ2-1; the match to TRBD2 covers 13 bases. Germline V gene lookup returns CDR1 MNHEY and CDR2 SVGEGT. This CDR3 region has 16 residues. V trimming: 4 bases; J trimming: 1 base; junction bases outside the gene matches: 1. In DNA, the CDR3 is TGTGCCAGCAGTTGGACTAGCGGGGGATCCTACAATGAGCAGTTCTTC. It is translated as CASSWTSGGSYNEQFF.

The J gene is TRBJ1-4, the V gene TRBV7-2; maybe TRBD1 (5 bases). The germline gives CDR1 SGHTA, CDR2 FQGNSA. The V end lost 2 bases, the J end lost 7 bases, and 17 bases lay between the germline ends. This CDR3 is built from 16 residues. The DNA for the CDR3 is TGTGCCAGCAGCTTAACCACGGGGGGATTAGGTGAAAAACTGTTTTTT. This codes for CASSLTTGGLGEKLFF.

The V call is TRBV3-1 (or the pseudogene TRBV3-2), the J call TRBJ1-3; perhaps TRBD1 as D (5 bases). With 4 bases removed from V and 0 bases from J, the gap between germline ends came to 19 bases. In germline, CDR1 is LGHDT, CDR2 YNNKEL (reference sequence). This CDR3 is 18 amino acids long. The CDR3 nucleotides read TGTGCCAGCAGCCTCCTGGGGGGGGTGAAGGACTCTGGAAACACCATATATTTT. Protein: CASSLLGGVKDSGNTIYF.

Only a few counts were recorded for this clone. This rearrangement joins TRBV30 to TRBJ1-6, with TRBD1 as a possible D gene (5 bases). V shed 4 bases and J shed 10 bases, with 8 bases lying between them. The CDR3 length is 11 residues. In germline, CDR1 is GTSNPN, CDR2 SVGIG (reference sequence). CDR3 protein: CAWTGNSPLHF. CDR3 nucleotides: TGTGCCTGGACAGGGAACTCACCCCTCCACTTT.

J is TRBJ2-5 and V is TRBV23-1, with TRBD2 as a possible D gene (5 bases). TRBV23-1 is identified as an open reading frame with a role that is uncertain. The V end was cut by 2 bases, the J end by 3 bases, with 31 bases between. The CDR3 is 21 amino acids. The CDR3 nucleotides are TGCGCCAGCAGTCAACCCGGGGTGGGTCTCAAGCCCTTGAAAGCGAAAGAGACCCAGTACTTC. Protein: CASSQPGVGLKPLKAKETQYF.

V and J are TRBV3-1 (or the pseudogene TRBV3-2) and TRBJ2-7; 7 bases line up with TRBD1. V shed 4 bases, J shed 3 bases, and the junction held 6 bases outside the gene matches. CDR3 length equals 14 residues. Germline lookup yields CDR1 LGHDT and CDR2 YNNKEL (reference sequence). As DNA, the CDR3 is TGTGCCAGCAGCCGGTCCCGGGACAGCTACGAGCAGTACTTC. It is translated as CASSRSRDSYEQYF.

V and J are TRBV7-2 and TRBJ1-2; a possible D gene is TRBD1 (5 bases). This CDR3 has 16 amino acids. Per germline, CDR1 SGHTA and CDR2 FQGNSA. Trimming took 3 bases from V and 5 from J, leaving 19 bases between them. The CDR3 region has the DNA TGTGCCAGCAGCTTCGGACCGCAGGGCGGGGAGTATGGCTACACCTTC. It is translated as CASSFGPQGGEYGYTF. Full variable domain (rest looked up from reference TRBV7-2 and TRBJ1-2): GAGVSQSPSNKVTEKGKDVELRCDPISGHTALYWYRQSLGQGLEFLIYFQGNSAPDKSGLPSDRFSAERTGGSVSTLTIQRTQQEDSAVYLCASSFGPQGGEYGYTFGSGTRLTVV.

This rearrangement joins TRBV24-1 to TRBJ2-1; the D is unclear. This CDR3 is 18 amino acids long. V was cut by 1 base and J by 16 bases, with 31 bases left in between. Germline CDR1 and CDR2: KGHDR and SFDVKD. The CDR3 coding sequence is TGTGCCACCAGTGATTTCCGGAGAACCACGTTAACTACAATGAGCAGCTTCTTC. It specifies CATSDFRRTTLTTMSSFF.

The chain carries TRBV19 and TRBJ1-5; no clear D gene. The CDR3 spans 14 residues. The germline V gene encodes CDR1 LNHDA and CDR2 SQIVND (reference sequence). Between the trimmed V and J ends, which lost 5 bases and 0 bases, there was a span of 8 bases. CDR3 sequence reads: CASSFPSSNQPQHF. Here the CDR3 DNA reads TGTGCCAGTAGTTTTCCGAGTAGCAATCAGCCCCAGCATTTT.

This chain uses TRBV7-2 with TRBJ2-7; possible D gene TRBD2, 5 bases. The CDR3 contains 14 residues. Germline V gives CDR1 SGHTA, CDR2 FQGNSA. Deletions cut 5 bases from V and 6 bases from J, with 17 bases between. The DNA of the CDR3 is TGTGCCAGCAGCCCCGGGATCGGTGAGGGCGAGCAGTACTTC. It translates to CASSPGIGEGEQYF.